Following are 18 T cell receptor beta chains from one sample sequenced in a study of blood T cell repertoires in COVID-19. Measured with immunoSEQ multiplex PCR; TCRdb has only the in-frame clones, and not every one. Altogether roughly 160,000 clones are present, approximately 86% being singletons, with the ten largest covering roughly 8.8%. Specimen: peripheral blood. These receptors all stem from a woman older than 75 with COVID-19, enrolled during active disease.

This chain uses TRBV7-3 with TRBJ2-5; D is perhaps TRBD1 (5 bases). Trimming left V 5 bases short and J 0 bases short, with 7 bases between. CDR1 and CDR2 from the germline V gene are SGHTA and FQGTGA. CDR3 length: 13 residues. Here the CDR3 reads CASSRGNQETQYF. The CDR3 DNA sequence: TGTGCCAGCAGCAGGGGCAACCAAGAGACCCAGTACTTC.

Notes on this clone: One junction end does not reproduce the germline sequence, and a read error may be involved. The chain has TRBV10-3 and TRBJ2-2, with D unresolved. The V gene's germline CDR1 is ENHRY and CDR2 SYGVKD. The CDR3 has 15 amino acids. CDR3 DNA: TGTGCCATCAGCGCAATTCAGGTGAACGCCGGGGAGCTGTTTTTT. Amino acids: CAISAIQVNAGELFF.

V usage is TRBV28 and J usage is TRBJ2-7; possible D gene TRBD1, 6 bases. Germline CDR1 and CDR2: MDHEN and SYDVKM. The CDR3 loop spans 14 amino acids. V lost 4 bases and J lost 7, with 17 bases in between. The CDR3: CASSSTGLGSEQYF. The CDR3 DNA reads TGTGCCAGCAGTTCTACAGGGTTGGGGTCGGAGCAGTACTTC.

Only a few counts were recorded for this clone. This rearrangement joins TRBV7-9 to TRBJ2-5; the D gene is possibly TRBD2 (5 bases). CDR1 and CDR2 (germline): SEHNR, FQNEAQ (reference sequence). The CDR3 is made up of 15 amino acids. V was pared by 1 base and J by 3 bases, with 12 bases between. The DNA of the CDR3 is TGTGCCAGCAGCTTAGACCAAACTAGGAAAGAGACCCAGTACTTC. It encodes CASSLDQTRKETQYF.

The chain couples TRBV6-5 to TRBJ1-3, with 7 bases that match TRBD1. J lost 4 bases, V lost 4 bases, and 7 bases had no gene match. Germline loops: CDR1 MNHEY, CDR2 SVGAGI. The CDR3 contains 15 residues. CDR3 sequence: CASSSEGAGGNTIYF. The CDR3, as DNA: TGTGCCAGCAGTTCCGAGGGGGCTGGAGGAAACACCATATATTTT.

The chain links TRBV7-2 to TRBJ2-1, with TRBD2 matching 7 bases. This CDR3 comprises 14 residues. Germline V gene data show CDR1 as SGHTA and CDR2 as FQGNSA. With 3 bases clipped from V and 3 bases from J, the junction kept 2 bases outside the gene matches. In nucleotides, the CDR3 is TGTGCCAGCAGCTTGAGGACTAGCTACAATGAGCAGTTCTTC. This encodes CASSLRTSYNEQFF.

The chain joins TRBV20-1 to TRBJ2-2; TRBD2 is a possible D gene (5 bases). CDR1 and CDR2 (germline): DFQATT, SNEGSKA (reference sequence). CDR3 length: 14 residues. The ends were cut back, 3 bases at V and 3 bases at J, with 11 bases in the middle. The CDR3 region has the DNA TGCAGTGCTAGTAACGGACTTGACACCGGGGAGCTGTTTTTT. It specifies CSASNGLDTGELFF.

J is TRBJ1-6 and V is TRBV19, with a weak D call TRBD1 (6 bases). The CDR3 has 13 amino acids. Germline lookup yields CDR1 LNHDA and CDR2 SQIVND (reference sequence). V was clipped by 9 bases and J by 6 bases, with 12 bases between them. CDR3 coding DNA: TGTGCCAGCAAGGACAGTCCTAATTCACCCCTCCACTTT. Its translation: CASKDSPNSPLHF.

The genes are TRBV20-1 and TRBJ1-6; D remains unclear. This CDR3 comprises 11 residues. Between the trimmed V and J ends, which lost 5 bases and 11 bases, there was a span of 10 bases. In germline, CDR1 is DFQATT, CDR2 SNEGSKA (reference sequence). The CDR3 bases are TGCAGTGCTGCCGAGGCACCACCCCTCCACTTT. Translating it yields CSAAEAPPLHF.

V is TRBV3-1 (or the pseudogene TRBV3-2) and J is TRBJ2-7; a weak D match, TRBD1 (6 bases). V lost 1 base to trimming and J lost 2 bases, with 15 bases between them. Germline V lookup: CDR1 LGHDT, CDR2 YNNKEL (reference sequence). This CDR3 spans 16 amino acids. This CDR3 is CASSQVIPSGAYEQYF. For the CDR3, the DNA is TGTGCCAGCAGCCAAGTCATCCCCTCAGGGGCCTACGAGCAGTACTTC.

This chain's CDR3 is CASSTLAAGELFF. The CDR3 DNA follows: TGTGCCAGCAGCACTTTAGCGGCCGGGGAGCTGTTTTTT. The chain employs TRBV28 and TRBJ2-2, with D possibly TRBD2 on 6 matching bases. Germline loops: CDR1 MDHEN, CDR2 SYDVKM. Trimming pared 6 bases from V and 6 bases from J, leaving 11 bases between. There are 13 residues in the CDR3.

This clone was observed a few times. The CDR3 here is CASSPGQFYGYTF. Written as DNA, the CDR3 is TGTGCCAGCAGCCCTGGACAGTTCTATGGCTACACCTTC. The gene calls are TRBV7-8 and TRBJ1-2, with D possibly TRBD1 on 6 matching bases. V was pared by 5 bases and J by 4 bases, with 11 bases between. The germline gives CDR1 SGHVS, CDR2 FQNEAQ. The CDR3 contains 13 residues.

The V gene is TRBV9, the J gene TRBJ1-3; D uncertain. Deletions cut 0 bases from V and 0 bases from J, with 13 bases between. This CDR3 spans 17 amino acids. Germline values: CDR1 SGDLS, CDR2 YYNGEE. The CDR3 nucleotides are TGTGCCAGCAGCGTAGAACGAGGGCCTTACTCTGGAAACACCATATATTTT. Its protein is CASSVERGPYSGNTIYF.

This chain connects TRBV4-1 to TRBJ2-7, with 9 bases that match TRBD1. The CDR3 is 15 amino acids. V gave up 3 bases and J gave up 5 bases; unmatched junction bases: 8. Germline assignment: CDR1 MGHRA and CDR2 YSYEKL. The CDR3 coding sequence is TGCGCCAGCAGCCACCCGGGACAGGGAGCAGACGAGCAGTACTTC. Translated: CASSHPGQGADEQYF.

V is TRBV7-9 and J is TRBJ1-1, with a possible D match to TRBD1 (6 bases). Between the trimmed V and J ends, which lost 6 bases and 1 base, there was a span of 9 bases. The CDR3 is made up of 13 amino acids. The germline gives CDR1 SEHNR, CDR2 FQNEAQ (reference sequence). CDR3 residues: CASRSDRNTEAFF. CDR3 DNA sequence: TGTGCCAGCAGATCGGACAGGAACACTGAAGCTTTCTTT.

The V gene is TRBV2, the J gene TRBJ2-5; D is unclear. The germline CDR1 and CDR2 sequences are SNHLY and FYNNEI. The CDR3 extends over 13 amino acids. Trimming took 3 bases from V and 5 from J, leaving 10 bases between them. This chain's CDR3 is CASSDVSRETQYF. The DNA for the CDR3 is TGTGCCAGCAGTGATGTTAGTCGGGAGACCCAGTACTTC.

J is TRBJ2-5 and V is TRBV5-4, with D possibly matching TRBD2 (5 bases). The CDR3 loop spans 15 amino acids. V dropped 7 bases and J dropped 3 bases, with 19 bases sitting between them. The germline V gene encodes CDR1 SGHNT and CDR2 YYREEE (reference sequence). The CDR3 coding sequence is TGTGCCAGCGGAGCGAGCGTGGACTCCAAAGAGACCCAGTACTTC. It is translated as CASGASVDSKETQYF. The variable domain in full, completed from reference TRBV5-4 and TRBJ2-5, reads ETGVTQSPTHLIKTRGQQVTLRCSSQSGHNTVSWYQQALGQGPQFIFQYYREEENGRGNFPPRFSGLQFPNYSSELNVNALELDDSALYLCASGASVDSKETQYFGPGTRLLVL.

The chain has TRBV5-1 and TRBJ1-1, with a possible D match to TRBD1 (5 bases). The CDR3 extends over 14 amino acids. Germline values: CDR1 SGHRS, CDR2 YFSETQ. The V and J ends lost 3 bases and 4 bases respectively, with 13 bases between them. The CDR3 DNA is TGCGCCAGCAGCTCCAGACAGCAGGGCACTGAAGCTTTCTTT. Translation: CASSSRQQGTEAFF.